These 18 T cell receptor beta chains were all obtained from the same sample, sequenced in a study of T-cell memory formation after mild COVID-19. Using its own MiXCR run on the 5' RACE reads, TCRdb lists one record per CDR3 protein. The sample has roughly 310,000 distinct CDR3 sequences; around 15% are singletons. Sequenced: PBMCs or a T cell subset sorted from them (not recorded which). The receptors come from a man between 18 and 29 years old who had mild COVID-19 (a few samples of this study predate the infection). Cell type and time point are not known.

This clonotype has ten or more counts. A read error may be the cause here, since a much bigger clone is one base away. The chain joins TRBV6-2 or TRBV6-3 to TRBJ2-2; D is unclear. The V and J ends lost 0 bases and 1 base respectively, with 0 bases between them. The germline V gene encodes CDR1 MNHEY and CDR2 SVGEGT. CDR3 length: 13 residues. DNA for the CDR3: TGTGCCAGCAGTTACTCGAACACCGGGGAGCTGTTTTTT. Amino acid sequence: CASSYSNTGELFF.

CDR3 amino acids: CSASSSGGWRDTQYF. CDR3 coding DNA: TGCAGTGCTAGCTCTAGCGGCGGTTGGAGAGATACGCAGTATTTT. The J gene is TRBJ2-3, the V gene TRBV20-1; TRBD2 agrees at 7 bases. CDR1 is DFQATT, CDR2 SNEGSKA, per germline (reference sequence). V lost 3 bases to trimming and J lost 5 bases; unmatched junction nucleotides: 11. The CDR3 loop spans 15 amino acids.

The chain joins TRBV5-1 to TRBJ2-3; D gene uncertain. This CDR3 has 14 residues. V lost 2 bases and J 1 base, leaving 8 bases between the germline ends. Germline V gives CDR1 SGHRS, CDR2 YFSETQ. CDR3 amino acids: CASSLRPGTDTQYF. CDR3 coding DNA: TGCGCCAGCAGCTTAAGGCCCGGCACAGATACGCAGTATTTT. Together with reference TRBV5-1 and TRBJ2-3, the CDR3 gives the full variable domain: KAGVTQTPRYLIKTRGQQVTLSCSPISGHRSVSWYQQTPGQGLQFLFEYFSETQRNKGNFPGRFSGRQFSNSRSEMNVSTLELGDSALYLCASSLRPGTDTQYFGPGTRLTVL.

CDR3 nucleotide sequence: TGTGCCAGCAGCTTATTGTGGGGGACCACAGATACGCAGTATTTT. Translating gives CASSLLWGTTDTQYF. This rearrangement joins TRBV7-2 to TRBJ2-3; the D call may be TRBD1 or TRBD2 (5 bases each). The germline V gene has CDR1 SGHTA and CDR2 FQGNSA. The CDR3 is 15 residues long. Trimming pared 2 bases from V and 2 bases from J, leaving 11 bases between.

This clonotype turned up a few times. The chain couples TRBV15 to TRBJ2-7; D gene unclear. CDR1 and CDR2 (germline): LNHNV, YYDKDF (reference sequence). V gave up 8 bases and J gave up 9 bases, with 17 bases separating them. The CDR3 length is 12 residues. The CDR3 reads CATPTRAPGQYV. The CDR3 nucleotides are TGTGCCACCCCCACCCGGGCCCCTGGGCAGTACGTC.

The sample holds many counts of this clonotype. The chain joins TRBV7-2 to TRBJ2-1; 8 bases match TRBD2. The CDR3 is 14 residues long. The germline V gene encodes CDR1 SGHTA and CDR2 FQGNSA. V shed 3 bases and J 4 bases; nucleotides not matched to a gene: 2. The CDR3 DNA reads TGTGCCAGCAGCTTCCAGCGGGGGTACAATGAGCAGTTCTTC. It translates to CASSFQRGYNEQFF.

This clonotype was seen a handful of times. This chain's CDR3 is CASSGQVQETQYF. CDR3 bases: TGTGCCAGCAGTGGACAGGTCCAAGAGACCCAGTACTTC. V gene TRBV11-2 combines with J gene TRBJ2-5, with TRBD1 identical over 7 bases. The CDR3 covers 13 residues. Germline V gene data show CDR1 as SGHAT and CDR2 as FQNNGV. V was clipped by 6 bases and J by 1 base; unmatched bases: 2.

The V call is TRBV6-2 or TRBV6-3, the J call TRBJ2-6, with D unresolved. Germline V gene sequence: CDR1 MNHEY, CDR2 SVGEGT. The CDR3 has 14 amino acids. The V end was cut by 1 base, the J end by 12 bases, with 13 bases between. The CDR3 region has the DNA TGTGCCAGCAGTTACTGGTCAGGCCAATCCGTCCTGACTTTC. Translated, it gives CASSYWSGQSVLTF.

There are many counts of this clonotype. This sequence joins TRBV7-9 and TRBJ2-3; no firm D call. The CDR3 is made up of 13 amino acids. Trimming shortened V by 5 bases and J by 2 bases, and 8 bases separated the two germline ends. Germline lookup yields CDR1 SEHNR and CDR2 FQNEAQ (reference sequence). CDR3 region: CASSQDPTDTQYF. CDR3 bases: TGTGCCAGCAGCCAGGACCCCACAGATACGCAGTATTTT. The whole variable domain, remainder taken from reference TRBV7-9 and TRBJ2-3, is DTGVSQNPRHKITKRGQNVTFRCDPISEHNRLYWYRQTLGQGPEFLTYFQNEAQLEKSRLLSDRFSAERPKGSFSTLEIQRTEQGDSAMYLCASSQDPTDTQYFGPGTRLTVL.

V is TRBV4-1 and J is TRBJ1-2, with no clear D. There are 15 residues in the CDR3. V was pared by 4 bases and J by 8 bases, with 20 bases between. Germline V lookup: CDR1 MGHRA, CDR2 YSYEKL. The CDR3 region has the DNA TGCGCCAGCAGCCGAGAAGGGCAGTCGTTTAGGGGCTACACCTTC. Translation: CASSREGQSFRGYTF.

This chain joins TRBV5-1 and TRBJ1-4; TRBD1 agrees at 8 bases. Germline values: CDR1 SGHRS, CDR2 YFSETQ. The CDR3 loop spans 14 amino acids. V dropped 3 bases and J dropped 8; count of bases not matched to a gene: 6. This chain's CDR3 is CASSSFRGLEKLFF. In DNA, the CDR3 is TGCGCCAGCAGCTCTTTCAGGGGGCTCGAAAAACTGTTTTTT. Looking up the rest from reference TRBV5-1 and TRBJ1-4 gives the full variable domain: KAGVTQTPRYLIKTRGQQVTLSCSPISGHRSVSWYQQTPGQGLQFLFEYFSETQRNKGNFPGRFSGRQFSNSRSEMNVSTLELGDSALYLCASSSFRGLEKLFFGSGTQLSVL.

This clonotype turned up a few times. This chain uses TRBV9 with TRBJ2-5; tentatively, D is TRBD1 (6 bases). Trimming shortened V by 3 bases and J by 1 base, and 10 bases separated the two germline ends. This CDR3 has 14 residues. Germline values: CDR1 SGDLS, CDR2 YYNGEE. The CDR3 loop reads CASSAQGTQETQYF. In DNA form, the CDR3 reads TGTGCCAGCAGCGCCCAGGGGACCCAAGAGACCCAGTACTTC.

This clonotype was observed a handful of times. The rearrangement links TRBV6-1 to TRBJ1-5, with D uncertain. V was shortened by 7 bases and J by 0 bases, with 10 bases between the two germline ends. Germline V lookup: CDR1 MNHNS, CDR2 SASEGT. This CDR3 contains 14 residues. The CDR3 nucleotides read TGTGCCAGCACCCAGTGGCATAGCAATCAGCCCCAGCATTTT. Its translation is CASTQWHSNQPQHF.

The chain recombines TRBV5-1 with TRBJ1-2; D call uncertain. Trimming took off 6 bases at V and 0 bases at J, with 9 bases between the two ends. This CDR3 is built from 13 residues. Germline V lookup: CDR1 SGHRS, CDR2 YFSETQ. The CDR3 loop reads CASTASPNYGYTF. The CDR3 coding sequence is TGCGCCAGCACGGCCTCTCCTAACTATGGCTACACCTTC.

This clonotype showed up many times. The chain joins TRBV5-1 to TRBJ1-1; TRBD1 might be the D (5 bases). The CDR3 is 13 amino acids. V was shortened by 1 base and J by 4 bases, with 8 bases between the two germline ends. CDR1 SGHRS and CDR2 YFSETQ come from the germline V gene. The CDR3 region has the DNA TGCGCCAGCAGCTTGCAGGGAGGCACTGAAGCTTTCTTT. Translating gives CASSLQGGTEAFF.

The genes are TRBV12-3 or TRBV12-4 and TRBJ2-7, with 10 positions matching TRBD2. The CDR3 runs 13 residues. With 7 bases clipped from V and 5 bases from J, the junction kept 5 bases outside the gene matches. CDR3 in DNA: TGTGCCAGCAAGGCTAGCGGGGGAAACGAGCAGTACTTC. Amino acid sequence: CASKASGGNEQYF.

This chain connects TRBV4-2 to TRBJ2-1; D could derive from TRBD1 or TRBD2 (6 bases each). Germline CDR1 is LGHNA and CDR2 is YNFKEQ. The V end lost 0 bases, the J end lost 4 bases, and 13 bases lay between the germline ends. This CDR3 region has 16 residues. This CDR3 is CASSQDPGAGYNEQFF. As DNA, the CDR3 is TGTGCCAGCAGCCAAGATCCGGGGGCAGGGTACAATGAGCAGTTCTTC.

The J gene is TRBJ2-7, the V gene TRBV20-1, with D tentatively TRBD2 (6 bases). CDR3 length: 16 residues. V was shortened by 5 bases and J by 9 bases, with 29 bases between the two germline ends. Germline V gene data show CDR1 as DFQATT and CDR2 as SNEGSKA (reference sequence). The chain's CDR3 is CSAYGGTSPFVNAQYF. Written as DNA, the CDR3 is TGCAGTGCTTATGGCGGGACGAGCCCTTTCGTCAACGCGCAGTACTTC.